This TCR beta chain comes out of a study of shared clonotypes between healthy human individuals. This clone was detected only a few times. Its matching antigen is unknown. At the deep level, the assay was run. Per the study methods: Filtering differed because ImmunoSEQ produced junction-only sequences that carried no quality scores. Sequenced by immunoSEQ multiplex PCR; TCRdb stores in-frame clones only, minus some. V and J calls plus clone size are reproduced from that table; the DNA served to infer D and trimming. The sample carries millions of clones, roughly 93% recorded once. Between the trimmed V and J ends, which lost 3 bases and 3 bases, there was a span of 12 bases. This CDR3 has 14 residues. The germline CDR1 and CDR2 sequences are SGHNT and YYREEE (reference sequence). Participating donors were healthy, HIV-negative adults free of recent acute infections or vaccinations. Findings and limits, study-wide: Some clonotypes were shared by all four sorted-subset donors, while others were not shared. The non-shared ones had lower generation probabilities than the shared ones.

The chain employs TRBV5-4 and TRBJ1-1; D unresolved. The clonotype originates from a man aged 18 to 29 in good health. Some clones in this sample may be carry-over from other donors' samples. The sequencing input was naive CD4+ T cells from PBMCs. Indicated subset: CD45RA+ positively selected. CDR3 sequence reads: CASSSRVRDTEAFF. The DNA for the CDR3 is TGTGCCAGCAGCTCGCGGGTCCGGGACACTGAAGCTTTCTTT.